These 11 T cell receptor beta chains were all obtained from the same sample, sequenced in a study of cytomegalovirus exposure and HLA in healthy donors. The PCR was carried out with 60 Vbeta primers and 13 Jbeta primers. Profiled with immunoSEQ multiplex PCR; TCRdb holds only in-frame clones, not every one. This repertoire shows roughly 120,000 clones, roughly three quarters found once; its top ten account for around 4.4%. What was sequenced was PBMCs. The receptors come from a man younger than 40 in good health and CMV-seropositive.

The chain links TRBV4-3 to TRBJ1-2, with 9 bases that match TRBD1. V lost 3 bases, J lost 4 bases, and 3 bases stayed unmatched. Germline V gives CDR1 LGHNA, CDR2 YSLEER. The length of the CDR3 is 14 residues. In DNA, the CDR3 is TGCGCCAGCAGCCATGCGGGACAGGGCTATGGCTACACCTTC. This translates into CASSHAGQGYGYTF.

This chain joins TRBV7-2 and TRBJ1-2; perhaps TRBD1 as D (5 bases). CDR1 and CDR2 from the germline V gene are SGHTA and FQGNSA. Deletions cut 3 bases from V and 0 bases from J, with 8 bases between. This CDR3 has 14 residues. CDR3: CASSLAGTNYGYTF. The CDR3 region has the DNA TGTGCCAGCAGCTTGGCAGGGACTAACTATGGCTACACCTTC.

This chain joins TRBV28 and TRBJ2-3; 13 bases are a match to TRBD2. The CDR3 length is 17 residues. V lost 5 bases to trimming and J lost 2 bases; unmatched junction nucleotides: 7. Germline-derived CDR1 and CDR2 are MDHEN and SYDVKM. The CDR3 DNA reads TGTGCCAGCAGTGCCCAGGGGACTAGCGGGGTCACAGATACGCAGTATTTT. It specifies CASSAQGTSGVTDTQYF.

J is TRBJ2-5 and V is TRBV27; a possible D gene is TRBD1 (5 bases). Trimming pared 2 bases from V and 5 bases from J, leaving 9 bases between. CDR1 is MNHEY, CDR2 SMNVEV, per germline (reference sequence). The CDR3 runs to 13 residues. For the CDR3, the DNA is TGTGCCAGCAGTTTACAGGGTGCGGAGACCCAGTACTTC. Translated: CASSLQGAETQYF.

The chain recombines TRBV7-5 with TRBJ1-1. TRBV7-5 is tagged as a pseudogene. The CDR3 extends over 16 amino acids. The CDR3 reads CARSPRGDLMNTEAFF. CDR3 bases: TGTGCCAGAAGCCCCCGCGGGGATTTGATGAACACTGAAGCTTTCTTT.

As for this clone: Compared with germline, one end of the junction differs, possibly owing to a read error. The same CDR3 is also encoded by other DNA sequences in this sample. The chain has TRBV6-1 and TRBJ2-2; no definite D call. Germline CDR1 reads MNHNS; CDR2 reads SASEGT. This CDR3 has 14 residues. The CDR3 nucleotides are TGCGCCAGCAGTCAGCAGGCGAACACCGGGGAGCTGTTTTTT. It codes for CASSQQANTGELFF.

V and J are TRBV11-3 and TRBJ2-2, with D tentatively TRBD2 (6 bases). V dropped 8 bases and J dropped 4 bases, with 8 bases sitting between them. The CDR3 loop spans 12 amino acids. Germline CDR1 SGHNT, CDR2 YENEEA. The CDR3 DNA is TGTGCCAGCTCCGGGGGCACCGGGGAGCTGTTTTTT. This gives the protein CASSGGTGELFF.

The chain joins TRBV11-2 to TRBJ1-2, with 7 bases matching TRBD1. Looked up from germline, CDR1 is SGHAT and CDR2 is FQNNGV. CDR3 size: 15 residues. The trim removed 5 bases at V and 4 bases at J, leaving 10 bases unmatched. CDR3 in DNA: TGTGCCAGCAGCCCCTCTCGACAGGGTCTCTATGGCTACACCTTC. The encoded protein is CASSPSRQGLYGYTF.

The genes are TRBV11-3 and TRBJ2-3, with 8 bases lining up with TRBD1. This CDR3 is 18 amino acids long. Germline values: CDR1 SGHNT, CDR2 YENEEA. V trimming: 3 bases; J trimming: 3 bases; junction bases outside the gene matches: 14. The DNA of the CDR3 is TGTGCCAGCAGCTTGGGGATCAGGGGGCACGAAGCAACAGATACGCAGTATTTT. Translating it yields CASSLGIRGHEATDTQYF.

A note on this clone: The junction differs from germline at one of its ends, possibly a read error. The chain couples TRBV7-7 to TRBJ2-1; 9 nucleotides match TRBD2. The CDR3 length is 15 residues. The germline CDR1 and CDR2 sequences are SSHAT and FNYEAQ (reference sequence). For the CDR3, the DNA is TGTGCTAGCAGCTTAGTTAGCGGGGGCTGGGGTGAGCAGTTCTTC. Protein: CASSLVSGGWGEQFF.

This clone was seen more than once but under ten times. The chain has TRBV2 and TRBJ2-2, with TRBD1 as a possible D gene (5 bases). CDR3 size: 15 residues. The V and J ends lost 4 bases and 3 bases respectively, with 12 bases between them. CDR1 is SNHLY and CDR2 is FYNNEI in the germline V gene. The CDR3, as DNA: TGTGCCAGCAGTGTCGACAGCCTTGACACCGGGGAGCTGTTTTTT. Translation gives CASSVDSLDTGELFF.